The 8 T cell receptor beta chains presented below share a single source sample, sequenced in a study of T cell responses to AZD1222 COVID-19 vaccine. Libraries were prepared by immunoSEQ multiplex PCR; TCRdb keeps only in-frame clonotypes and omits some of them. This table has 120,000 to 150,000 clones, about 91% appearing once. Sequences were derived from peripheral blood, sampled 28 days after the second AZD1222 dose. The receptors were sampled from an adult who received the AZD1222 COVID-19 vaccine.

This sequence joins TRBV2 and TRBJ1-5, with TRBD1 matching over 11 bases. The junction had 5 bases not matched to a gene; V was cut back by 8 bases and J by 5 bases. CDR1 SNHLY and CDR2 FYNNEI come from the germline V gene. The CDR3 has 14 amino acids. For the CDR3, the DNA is TGTGCCAGCGGCGGGACAGGGGGATATCAGCCCCAGCATTTT. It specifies CASGGTGGYQPQHF.

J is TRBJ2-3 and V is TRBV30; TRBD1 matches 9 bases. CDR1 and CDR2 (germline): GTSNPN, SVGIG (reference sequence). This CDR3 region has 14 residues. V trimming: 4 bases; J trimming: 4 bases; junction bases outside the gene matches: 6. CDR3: CAWTPGQGPDTQYF. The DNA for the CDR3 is TGTGCCTGGACTCCGGGACAGGGCCCAGATACGCAGTATTTT.

For the CDR3, the DNA is TGTGCCAGCAGCTCCTCGACTAGCGGGAGCCCCTCCTACGAGCAGTACTTC. Protein sequence: CASSSSTSGSPSYEQYF. The V and J genes are TRBV5-6 and TRBJ2-7; 12 nucleotides align to TRBD2. The CDR3 consists of 17 residues. V lost 3 bases, J lost 0 bases, and 7 bases stayed unmatched. Germline-derived CDR1 and CDR2 are SGHDT and YYEEEE.

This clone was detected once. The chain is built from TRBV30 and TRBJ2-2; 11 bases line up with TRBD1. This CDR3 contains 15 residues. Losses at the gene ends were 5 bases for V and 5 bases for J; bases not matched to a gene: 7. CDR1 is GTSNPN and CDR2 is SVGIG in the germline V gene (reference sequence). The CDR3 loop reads CAWLGQGAGTGELFF. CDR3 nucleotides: TGTGCCTGGCTCGGACAGGGGGCGGGGACCGGGGAGCTGTTTTTT.

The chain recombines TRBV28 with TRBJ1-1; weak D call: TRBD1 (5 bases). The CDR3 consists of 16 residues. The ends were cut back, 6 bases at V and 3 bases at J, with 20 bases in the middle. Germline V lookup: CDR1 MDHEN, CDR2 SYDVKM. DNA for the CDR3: TGTGCCAGCAGATCGAGGGGCGGGATGGGCGACACTGAAGCTTTCTTT. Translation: CASRSRGGMGDTEAFF. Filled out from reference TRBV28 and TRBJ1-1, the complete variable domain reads DVKVTQSSRYLVKRTGEKVFLECVQDMDHENMFWYRQDPGLGLRLIYFSYDVKMKEKGDIPEGYSVSREKKERFSLILESASTNQTSMYLCASRSRGGMGDTEAFFGQGTRLTVV.

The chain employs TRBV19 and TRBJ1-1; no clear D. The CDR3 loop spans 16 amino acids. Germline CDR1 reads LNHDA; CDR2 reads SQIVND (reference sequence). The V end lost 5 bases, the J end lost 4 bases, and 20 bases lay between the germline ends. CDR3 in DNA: TGTGCCAGTAGTGACCCGCGGGCCGGGTTGGGCACTGAAGCTTTCTTT. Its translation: CASSDPRAGLGTEAFF. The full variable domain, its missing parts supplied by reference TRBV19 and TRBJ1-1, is DGGITQSPKYLFRKEGQNVTLSCEQNLNHDAMYWYRQDPGQGLRLIYYSQIVNDFQKGDIAEGYSVSREKKESFPLTVTSAQKNPTAFYLCASSDPRAGLGTEAFFGQGTRLTVV.

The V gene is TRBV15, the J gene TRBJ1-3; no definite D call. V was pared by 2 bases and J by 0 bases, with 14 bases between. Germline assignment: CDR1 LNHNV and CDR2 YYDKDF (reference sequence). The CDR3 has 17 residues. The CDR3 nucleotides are TGTGCCACCAGCAGATCCTCCCGAGTAGACTCTGGAAACACCATATATTTT. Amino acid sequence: CATSRSSRVDSGNTIYF.

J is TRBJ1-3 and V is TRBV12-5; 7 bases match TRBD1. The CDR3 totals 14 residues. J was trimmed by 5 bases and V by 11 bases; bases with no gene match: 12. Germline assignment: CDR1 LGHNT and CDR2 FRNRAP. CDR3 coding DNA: TGTGCTCAGGGGGTAGAAAGCTACAGAAACACCATATATTTT. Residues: CAQGVESYRNTIYF.